This T cell receptor (beta chain) derives from a study of shared clonotypes between healthy human individuals. The CDR3 spans 14 residues. Per germline, CDR1 MNHEY and CDR2 SVGAGI. V was clipped by 4 bases and J by 5 bases, with 14 bases between them. Clones were read by immunoSEQ multiplex PCR, and TCRdb kept only the in-frame ones, dropping some. The data contain 2 million to 2.5 million clones, almost 96% of them seen just once; the ten biggest clones take up more than 0.1%. The receptor was derived from a man younger than 35 in good health. J is TRBJ1-2 and V is TRBV6-5, with D possibly being TRBD1 (6 bases). The sample taken for sequencing was naive CD4+ T cells sorted from blood. Subset here: CD45RA+ positively selected. The DNA of the CDR3 is TGTGCCAGCAGTTTCGACAGGATCCTTTATGGCTACACCTTC. The encoded protein is CASSFDRILYGYTF.